This T cell receptor (beta chain) is drawn from a study of CD8 T cells in Susac syndrome. TCR beta sequences were obtained from blood CD8+ and CD4+ T cells. Study findings and constraints: The study recognized that the number of individuals in its TCR sequencing and HLA analysis was relatively small.

As regards this clonotype: The antigen is unknown.

A quantity of roughly 0.5 to 1 ug RNA underwent reverse transcription using random hexamers. TCR beta CDR3 was amplified by immunoSEQ multiplex PCR. This amplification extended across 54 Vbeta and 13 Jbeta segments. TCRdb fed the immunoSEQ multiplex PCR reads into MiXCR, producing one record per CDR3 protein. The table records approximately 140,000 distinct CDR3 sequences, 75% to 90% of them present only once. The receptor's source is a human donor with multiple sclerosis. Sample: CD8+ T cells from PBMCs.

CDR3 amino acids: CASSPQGGHEQFF. The CDR3 nucleotides are TGTGCCAGCAGCCCACAGGGGGGGCATGAGCAGTTCTTC. The chain combines TRBV3-1 with TRBJ2-1; weak D call: TRBD1 (8 bases). This CDR3 region has 13 residues. Trimming pared 4 bases from V and 8 bases from J, leaving 12 bases between. Germline V gene sequence: CDR1 LGHDT, CDR2 YNNKEL (reference sequence).